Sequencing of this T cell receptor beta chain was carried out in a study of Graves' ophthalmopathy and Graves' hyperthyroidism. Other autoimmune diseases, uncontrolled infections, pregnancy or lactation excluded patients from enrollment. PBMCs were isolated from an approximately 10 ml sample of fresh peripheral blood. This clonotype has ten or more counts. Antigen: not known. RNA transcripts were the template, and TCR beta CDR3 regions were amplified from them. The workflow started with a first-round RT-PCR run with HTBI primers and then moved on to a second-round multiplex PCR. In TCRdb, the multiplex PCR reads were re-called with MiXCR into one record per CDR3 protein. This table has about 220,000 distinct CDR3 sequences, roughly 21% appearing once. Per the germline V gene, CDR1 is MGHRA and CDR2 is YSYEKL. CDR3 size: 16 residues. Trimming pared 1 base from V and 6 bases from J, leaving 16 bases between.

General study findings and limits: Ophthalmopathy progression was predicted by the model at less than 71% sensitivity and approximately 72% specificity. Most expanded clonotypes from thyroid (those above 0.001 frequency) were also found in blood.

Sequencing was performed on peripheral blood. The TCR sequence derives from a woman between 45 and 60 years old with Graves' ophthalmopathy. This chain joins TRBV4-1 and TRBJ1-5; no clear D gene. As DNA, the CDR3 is TGCGCCAGCAGCCAAGCCCCCCAGAGACCCGGTCAGCCCCAGCATTTT. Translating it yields CASSQAPQRPGQPQHF.